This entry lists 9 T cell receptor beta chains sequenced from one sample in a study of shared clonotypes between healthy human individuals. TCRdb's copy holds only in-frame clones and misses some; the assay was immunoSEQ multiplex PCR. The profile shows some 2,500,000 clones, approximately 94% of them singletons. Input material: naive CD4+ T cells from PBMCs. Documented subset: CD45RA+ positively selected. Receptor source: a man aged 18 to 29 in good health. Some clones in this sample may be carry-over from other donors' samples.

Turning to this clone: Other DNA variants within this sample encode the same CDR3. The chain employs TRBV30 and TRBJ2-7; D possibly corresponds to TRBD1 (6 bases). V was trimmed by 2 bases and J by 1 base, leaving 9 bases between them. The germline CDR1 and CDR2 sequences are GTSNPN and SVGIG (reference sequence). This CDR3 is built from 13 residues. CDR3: CAWSSDRSYEQYF. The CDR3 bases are TGTGCCTGGAGTTCCGACAGGTCCTACGAGCAGTACTTC.

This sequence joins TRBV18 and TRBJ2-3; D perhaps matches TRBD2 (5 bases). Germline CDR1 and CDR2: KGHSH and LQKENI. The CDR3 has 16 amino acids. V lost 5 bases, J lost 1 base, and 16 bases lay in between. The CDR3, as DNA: TGTGCCAGCTCATCAGAAATAATGCGGGGCACAGATACGCAGTATTTT. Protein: CASSSEIMRGTDTQYF.

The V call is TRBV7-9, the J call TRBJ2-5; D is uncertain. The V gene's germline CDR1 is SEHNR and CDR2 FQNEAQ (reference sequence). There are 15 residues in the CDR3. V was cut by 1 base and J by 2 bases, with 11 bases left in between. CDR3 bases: TGTGCCAGCAGCTTAGTATCCCTTACACAAGAGACCCAGTACTTC. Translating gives CASSLVSLTQETQYF.

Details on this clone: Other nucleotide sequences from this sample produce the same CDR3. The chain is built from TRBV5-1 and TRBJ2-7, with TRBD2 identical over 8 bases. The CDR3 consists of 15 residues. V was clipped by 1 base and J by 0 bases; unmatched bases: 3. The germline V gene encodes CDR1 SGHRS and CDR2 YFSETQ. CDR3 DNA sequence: TGCGCCAGCAGCTTGACGGGAGGGAGCTCCTACGAGCAGTACTTC. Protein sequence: CASSLTGGSSYEQYF. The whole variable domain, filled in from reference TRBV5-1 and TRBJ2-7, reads KAGVTQTPRYLIKTRGQQVTLSCSPISGHRSVSWYQQTPGQGLQFLFEYFSETQRNKGNFPGRFSGRQFSNSRSEMNVSTLELGDSALYLCASSLTGGSSYEQYFGPGTRLTVT.

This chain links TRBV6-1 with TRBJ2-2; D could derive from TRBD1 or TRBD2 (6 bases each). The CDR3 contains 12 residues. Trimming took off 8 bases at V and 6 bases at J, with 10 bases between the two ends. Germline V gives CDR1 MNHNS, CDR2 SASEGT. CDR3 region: CASEGGAGELFF. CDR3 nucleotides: TGTGCCAGCGAGGGGGGCGCCGGGGAGCTGTTTTTT.

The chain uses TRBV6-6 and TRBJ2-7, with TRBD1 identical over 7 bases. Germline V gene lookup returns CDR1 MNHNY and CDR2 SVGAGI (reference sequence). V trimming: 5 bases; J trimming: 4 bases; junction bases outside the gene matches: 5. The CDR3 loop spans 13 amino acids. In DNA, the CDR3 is TGTGCCAGCAGTGCAGGGACAGCATACGAGCAGTACTTC. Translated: CASSAGTAYEQYF.

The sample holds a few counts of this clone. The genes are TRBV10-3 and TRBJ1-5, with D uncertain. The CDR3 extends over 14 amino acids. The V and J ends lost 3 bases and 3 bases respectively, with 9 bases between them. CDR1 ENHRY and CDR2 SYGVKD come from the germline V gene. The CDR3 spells CAISELADNQPQHF. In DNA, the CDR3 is TGTGCCATCAGTGAACTGGCAGACAATCAGCCCCAGCATTTT.

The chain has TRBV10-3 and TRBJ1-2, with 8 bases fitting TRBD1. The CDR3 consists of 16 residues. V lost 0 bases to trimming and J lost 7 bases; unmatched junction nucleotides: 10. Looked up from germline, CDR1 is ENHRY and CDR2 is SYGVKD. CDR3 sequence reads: CAISESFGGQGSGYTF. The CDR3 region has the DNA TGTGCCATCAGTGAGTCCTTCGGAGGACAGGGCTCTGGCTACACCTTC.

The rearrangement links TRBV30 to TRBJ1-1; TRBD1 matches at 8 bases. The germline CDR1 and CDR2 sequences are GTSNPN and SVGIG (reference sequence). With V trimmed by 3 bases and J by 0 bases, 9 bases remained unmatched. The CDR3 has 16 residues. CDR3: CAWRGLDRGMNTEAFF. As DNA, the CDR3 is TGTGCCTGGAGGGGTTTAGACAGGGGCATGAACACTGAAGCTTTCTTT.